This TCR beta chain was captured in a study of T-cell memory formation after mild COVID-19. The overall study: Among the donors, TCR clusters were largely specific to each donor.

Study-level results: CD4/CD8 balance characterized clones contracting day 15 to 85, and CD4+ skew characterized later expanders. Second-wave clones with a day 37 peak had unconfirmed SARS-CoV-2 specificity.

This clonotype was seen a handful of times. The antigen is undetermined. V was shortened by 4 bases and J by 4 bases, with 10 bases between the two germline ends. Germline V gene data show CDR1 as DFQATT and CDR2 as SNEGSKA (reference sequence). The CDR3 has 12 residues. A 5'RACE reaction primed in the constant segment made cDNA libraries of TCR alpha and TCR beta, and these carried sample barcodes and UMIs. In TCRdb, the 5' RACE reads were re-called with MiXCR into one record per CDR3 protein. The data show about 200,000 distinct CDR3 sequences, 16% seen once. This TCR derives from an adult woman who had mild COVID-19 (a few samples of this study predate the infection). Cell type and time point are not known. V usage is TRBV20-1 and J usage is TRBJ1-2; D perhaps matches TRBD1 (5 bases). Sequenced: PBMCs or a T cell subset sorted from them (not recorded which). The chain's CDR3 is CSATPQGYGYTF. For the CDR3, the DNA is TGCAGTGCTACTCCGCAGGGCTATGGCTACACCTTC.